This T cell receptor (beta chain) was sequenced in a study of low-dose radiotherapy and immunotherapy resistance in tumors. The overall study: TRAV and TRBV primers primed cDNA for both TCRalpha and TCRbeta.

The time point: after trial treatment. The sample's treatment: LDRT plus nivolumab, ipilimumab, low-dose cyclophosphamide and aspirin (RACIN trial). Amplification of TCRs used a constant-region primer and V-primer adapter for roughly 20 PCR cycles. Using its own MiXCR run on the reads, TCRdb lists one record per CDR3 protein. The sample carries approximately 52,000 distinct CDR3 sequences, approximately 35% recorded once. Many counts were recorded for this clonotype. This CDR3 contains 14 residues. J was trimmed by 6 bases and V by 4 bases; bases with no gene match: 7. Germline assignment: CDR1 SGHRS and CDR2 YFSETQ.

The source material was PBMCs, sampled after low-dose radiotherapy plus immunotherapy. The rearrangement uses TRBV5-1 and TRBJ2-1; 7 bases line up with TRBD2. This sequence was found in a male donor with rectosigmoid adenocarcinoma. The CDR3 nucleotides read TGCGCCAGCAGCGGAACGCCTAGCGGCAATGAGCAGTTCTTC. It specifies CASSGTPSGNEQFF.